This entry is about one TCR beta chain. The data derive from a study of OX40 agonist ivuxolimab in advanced cancers. Study summary: Partial responses were observed in three patients, of whom one had hepatocellular carcinoma and two had cutaneous melanoma.

Sequencing was performed with immunoSEQ multiplex PCR; in TCRdb, only in-frame clones are kept and a portion is missing. This table holds under 95,000 clones, around nine tenths found once. The CDR3 extends over 13 amino acids. V shed 2 bases and J shed 6 bases, with 8 bases lying between them. Per the germline V gene, CDR1 is SGHAT and CDR2 is FQNNGV. This chain uses TRBV11-2 with TRBJ1-5; D unresolved. The sequenced sample was CD4+ or CD8+ T cells sorted from blood, obtained in a trial of the OX40 agonist ivuxolimab. This receptor was identified in an adult with an advanced solid tumor such as melanoma, head and neck, liver or kidney cancer. The CDR3 reads CASSLIQSQPQHF. The CDR3 DNA is TGTGCCAGCAGCTTAATTCAGAGTCAGCCCCAGCATTTT.